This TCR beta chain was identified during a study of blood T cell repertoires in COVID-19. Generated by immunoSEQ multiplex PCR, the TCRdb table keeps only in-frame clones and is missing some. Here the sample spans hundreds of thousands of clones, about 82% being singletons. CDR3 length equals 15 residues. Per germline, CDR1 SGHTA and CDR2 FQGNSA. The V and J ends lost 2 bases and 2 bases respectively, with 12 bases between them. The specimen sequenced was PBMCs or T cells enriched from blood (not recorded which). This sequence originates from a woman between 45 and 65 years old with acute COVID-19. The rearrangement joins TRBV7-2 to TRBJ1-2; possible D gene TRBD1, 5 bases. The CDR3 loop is CASSLKRSGNYGYTF. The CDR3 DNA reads TGTGCCAGCAGCTTAAAAAGGTCAGGGAACTATGGCTACACCTTC. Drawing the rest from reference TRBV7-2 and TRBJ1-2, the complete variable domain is GAGVSQSPSNKVTEKGKDVELRCDPISGHTALYWYRQSLGQGLEFLIYFQGNSAPDKSGLPSDRFSAERTGGSVSTLTIQRTQQEDSAVYLCASSLKRSGNYGYTFGSGTRLTVV.